This TCR beta chain is from a study of T cell repertoires in cytomegalovirus infection. Study-level information: Evidence of both CMV infection and a matching HLA type came from public TCR beta signatures.

CDR1 MDHEN and CDR2 SYDVKM come from the germline V gene. This CDR3 is 15 amino acids long. As regards this clonotype: What it binds is not known.

TCRdb re-called the reads through MiXCR, storing one row per CDR3 protein. This sample carries roughly 630,000 distinct CDR3 sequences, 20% to 25% of them seen once, and the ten largest clones take 8%. Study findings and constraints: Cumulative public TCR beta family frequency identified carriers of CMV plus the relevant HLA.

This chain links TRBV28 with TRBJ2-7; TRBD1 matches at 8 bases. The sample comprised CD8+ T cells from PBMCs. This clonotype was obtained from a human donor in good health (CMV status not recorded). Some clones in this sample may be carry-over from other donors' samples. CDR3 sequence: CASSFFGTGRYEQCV. CDR3 sequence (DNA): TGTGCCAGCAGTTTCTTCGGGACAGGACGCTACGAGCAGTGCGTC.